The rows below give T cell receptor beta chains drawn from one sample of a study of control samples from healthy donors and cancer patients. Method: immunoSEQ multiplex PCR; TCRdb's copy keeps in-frame clones and lacks some. The data show 110,000 to 150,000 clones, roughly nine tenths seen once. Specimen: blood. These receptors all come from a man between 18 and 35 years old in good health. The CDR3 runs from the conserved cysteine through the conserved F or W. The order of the fields is V gene, D gene, J gene, CDR3 protein. D genes are given only for firm matches.

TRBV5-6	TRBD1	TRBJ1-1	CASSFEPGGWGTEAFF
TRBV19	.	TRBJ1-5	CASSILGEGQPQHF
TRBV19	TRBD1	TRBJ1-2	CASSPWTGDHYGYTF
TRBV4-3	.	TRBJ2-3	CASSQDYADYVDTQYF
TRBV5-1	.	TRBJ1-6	CASSSQVLGSPLHF
TRBV7-9	.	TRBJ1-1	CASSSVDRGTEAFF
TRBV6-4	.	TRBJ1-5	CASLGHSYYQPQHF
TRBV6-5	TRBD1	TRBJ2-5	CASSYGQGQTQYF
TRBV6-1	.	TRBJ1-1	CASSEDGGMNTEAFF
TRBV6-1	.	TRBJ2-1	CASSEVSIFPFF
TRBV6-4	TRBD1	TRBJ1-6	CASSSRDRGSPLHF
TRBV28	TRBD2	TRBJ2-1	CASSPGTRTNEQFF
TRBV19	.	TRBJ2-7	CASSIGQGGYEQYF
TRBV28	TRBD1	TRBJ1-1	CASSPLQGARGLLSSAEAFF